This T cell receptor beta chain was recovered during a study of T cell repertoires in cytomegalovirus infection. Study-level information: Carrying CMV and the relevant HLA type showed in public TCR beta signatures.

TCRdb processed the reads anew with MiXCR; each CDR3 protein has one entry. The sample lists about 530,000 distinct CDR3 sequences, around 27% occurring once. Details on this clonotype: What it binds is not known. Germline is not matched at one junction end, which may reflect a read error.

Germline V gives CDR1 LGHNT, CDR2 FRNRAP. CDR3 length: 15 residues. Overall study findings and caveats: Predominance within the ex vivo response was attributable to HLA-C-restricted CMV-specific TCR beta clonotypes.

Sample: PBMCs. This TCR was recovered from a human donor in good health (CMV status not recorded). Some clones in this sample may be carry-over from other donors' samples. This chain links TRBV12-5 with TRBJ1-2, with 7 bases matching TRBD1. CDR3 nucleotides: TGTGCTAGTGGTTTGGTGGGACAGATTAACTATGGCTACAACTTC. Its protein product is CASGLVGQINYGYNF. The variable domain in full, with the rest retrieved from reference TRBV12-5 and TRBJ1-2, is DARVTQTPRHKVTEMGQEVTMRCQPILGHNTVFWYRQTMMQGLELLAYFRNRAPLDDSGMPKDRFSAEMPDATLATLKIQPSEPRDSAVYFCASGLVGQINYGYNFGSGTRLTVV.